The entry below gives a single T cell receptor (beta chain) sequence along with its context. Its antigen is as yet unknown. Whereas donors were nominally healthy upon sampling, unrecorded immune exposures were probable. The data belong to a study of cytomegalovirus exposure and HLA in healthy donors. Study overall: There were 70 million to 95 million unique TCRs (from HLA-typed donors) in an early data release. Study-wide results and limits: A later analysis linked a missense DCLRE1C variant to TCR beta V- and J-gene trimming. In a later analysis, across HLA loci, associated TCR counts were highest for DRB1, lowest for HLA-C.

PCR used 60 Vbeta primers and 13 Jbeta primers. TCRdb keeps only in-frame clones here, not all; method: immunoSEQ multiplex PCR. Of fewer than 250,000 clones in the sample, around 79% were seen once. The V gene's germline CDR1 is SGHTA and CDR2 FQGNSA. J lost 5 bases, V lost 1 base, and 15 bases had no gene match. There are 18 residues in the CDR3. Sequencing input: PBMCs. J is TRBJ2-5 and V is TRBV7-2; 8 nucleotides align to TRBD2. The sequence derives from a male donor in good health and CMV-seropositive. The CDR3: CASSLGLIPGGVSETQYF. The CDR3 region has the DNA TGTGCCAGCAGCTTAGGTCTGATCCCGGGAGGGGTAAGCGAGACCCAGTACTTC.